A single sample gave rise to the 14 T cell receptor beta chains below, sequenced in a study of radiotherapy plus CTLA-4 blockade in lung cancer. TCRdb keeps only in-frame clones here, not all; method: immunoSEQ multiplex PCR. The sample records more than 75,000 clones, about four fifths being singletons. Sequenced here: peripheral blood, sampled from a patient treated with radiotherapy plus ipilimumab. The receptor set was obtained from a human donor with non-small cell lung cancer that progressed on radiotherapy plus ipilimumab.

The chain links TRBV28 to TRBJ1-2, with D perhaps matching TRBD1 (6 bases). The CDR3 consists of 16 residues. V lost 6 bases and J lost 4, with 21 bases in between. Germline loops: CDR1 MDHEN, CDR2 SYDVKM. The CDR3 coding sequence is TGTGCCAGCAGCGACTTACAGGGAATGAGGAGCTATGGCTACACCTTC. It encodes CASSDLQGMRSYGYTF.

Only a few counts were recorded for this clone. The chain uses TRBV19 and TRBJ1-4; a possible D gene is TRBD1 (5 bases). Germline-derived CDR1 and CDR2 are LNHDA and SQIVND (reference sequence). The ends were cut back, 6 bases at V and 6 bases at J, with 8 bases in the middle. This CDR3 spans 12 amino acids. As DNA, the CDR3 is TGTGCCAGTAGCCCGGGACATGAAAAACTGTTTTTT. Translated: CASSPGHEKLFF. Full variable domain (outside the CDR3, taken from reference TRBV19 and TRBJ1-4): DGGITQSPKYLFRKEGQNVTLSCEQNLNHDAMYWYRQDPGQGLRLIYYSQIVNDFQKGDIAEGYSVSREKKESFPLTVTSAQKNPTAFYLCASSPGHEKLFFGSGTQLSVL.

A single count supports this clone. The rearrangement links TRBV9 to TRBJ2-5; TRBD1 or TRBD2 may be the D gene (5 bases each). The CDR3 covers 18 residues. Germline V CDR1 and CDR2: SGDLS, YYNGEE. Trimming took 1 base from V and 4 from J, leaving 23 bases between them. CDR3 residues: CASSVWGRGASFGETQYF. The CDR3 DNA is TGTGCCAGCAGCGTATGGGGTAGAGGGGCTTCCTTCGGAGAGACCCAGTACTTC.

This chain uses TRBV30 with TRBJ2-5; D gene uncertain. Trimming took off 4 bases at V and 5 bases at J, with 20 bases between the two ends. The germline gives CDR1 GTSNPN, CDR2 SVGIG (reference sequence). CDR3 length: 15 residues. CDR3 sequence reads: CAWTLKRTVRETQYF. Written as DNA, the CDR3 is TGTGCCTGGACCTTGAAAAGGACGGTACGGGAGACCCAGTACTTC.

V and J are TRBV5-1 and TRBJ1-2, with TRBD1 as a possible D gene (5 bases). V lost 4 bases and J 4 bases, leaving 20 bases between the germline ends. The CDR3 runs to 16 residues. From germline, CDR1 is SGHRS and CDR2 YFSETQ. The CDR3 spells CASSRGQEPLGYGYTF. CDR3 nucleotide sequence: TGCGCCAGCAGCCGGGGCCAGGAGCCTCTCGGCTATGGCTACACCTTC.

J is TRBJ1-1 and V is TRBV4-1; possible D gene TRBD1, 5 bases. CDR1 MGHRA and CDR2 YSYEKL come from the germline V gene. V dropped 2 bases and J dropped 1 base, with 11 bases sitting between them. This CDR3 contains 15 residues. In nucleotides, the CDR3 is TGCGCCAGCAGCCAACTTTTAACAGGGAACACTGAAGCTTTCTTT. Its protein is CASSQLLTGNTEAFF.

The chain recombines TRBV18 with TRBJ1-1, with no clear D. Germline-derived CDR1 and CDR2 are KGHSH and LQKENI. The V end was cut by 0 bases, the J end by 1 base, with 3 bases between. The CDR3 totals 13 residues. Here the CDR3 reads CASSPPPNTEAFF. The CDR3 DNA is TGTGCCAGCTCACCACCCCCGAACACTGAAGCTTTCTTT.

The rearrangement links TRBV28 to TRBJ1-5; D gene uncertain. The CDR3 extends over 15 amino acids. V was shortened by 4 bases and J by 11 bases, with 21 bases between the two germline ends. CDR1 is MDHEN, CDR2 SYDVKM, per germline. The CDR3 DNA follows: TGTGCCAGCAGTTCCCTACGTAGTCCTCTATGGGCCCAGCATTTT. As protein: CASSSLRSPLWAQHF.

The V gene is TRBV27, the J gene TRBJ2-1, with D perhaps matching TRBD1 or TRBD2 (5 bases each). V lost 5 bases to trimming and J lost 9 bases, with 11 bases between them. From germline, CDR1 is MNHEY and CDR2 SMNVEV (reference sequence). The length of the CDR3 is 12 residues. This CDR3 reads CASSLFGGEQFF. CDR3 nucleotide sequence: TGTGCCAGCAGTCTCTTTGGGGGTGAGCAGTTCTTC.

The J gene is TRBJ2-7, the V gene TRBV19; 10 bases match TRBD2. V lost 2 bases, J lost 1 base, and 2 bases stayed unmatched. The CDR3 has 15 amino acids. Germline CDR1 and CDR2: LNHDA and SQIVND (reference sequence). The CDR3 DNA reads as TGTGCCAGTAGTATAACTAGCGGGAATTCCTACGAGCAGTACTTC. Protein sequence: CASSITSGNSYEQYF.

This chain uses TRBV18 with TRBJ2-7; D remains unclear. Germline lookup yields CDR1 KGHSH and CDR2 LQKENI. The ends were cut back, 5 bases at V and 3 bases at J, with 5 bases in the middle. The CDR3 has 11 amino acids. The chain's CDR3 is CASSTGYEQYV. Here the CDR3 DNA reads TGTGCCAGCTCAACGGGCTACGAGCAGTACGTC.

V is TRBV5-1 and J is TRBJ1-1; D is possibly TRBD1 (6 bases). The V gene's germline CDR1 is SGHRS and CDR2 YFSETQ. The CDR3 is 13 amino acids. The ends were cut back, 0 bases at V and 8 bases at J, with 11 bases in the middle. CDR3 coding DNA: TGCGCCAGCAGCTTGGCCGGCGGGGGCGAAGCTTTCTTT. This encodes CASSLAGGGEAFF. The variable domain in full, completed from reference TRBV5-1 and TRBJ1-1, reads KAGVTQTPRYLIKTRGQQVTLSCSPISGHRSVSWYQQTPGQGLQFLFEYFSETQRNKGNFPGRFSGRQFSNSRSEMNVSTLELGDSALYLCASSLAGGGEAFFGQGTRLTVV.

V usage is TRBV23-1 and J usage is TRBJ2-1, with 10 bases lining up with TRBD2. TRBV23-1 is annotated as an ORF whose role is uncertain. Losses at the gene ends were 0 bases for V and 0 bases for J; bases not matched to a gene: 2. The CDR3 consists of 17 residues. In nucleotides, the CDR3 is TGCGCCAGCAGTCAATCTGTAGCGGGAGGCTCCTACAATGAGCAGTTCTTC. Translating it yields CASSQSVAGGSYNEQFF.

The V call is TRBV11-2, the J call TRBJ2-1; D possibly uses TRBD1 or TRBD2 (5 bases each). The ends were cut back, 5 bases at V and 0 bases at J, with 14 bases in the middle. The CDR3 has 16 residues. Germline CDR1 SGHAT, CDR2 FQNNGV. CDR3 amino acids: CASSPLGAGSYNEQFF. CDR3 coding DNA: TGTGCCAGCAGCCCCCTCGGGGCAGGCTCCTACAATGAGCAGTTCTTC.